This TCR beta chain was retrieved from a study of OX40 agonist ivuxolimab in advanced cancers. The table came from immunoSEQ multiplex PCR; TCRdb's copy has only in-frame clones and leaves some out. The sample has approximately 74,000 clones; 80% to 95% are singletons. CDR3 length: 15 amino acids. Germline assignment: CDR1 MGHRA and CDR2 YSYEKL. Blood samples were obtained at baseline, cycle 4 day 1, and cycle 7 day 1. This sequence joins TRBV4-1 and TRBJ2-5, with D tentatively TRBD1 (6 bases). The J call may be mistaken, given a closer DNA end match to TRBJ2-7. The specimen comprised CD4+ or CD8+ T cells sorted from blood, sampled in a trial of the OX40 agonist ivuxolimab. The receptor comes from an adult with an advanced solid tumor such as melanoma, head and neck, liver or kidney cancer. The CDR3 DNA is TGCGCCAGCAGCCAAGTCGGGACAAGAAGCTACGAGCAGTACTTC. Amino acid sequence: CASSQVGTRSYEQYF.